The 32 T cell receptor beta chains reported below all come from one sample, sequenced in a study of CD8 T cells in ankylosing spondylitis. TCRdb re-derived calls from the 5' RACE reads in MiXCR, one entry per CDR3 protein. The data hold under 250,000 distinct CDR3 sequences, with roughly a tenth observed a single time. What was sequenced was blood, either unsorted or a sorted T cell fraction (not recorded which). All receptors come from a male donor with ankylosing spondylitis or in good health (not recorded which).

The table lists this clonotype with a few counts. The rearrangement joins TRBV5-1 to TRBJ2-2; either TRBD1 or TRBD2 may fit D (6 bases each). CDR1 and CDR2 (germline): SGHRS, YFSETQ. CDR3 size: 17 residues. The V and J ends lost 4 bases and 4 bases respectively, with 20 bases between them. CDR3 sequence reads: CASSPGPGGVGTGELFF. In DNA form, the CDR3 reads TGCGCCAGCAGCCCCGGCCCCGGGGGCGTCGGCACCGGGGAGCTGTTTTTT.

This clonotype appeared a few times. The chain combines TRBV7-2 with TRBJ2-1, with unresolved D. The germline gives CDR1 SGHTA, CDR2 FQGNSA. Trimming took off 1 base at V and 2 bases at J, with 12 bases between the two ends. The CDR3 is made up of 16 amino acids. The chain's CDR3 is CASSLGLDVPYNEQFF. In DNA form, the CDR3 reads TGTGCCAGCAGCTTAGGTCTGGATGTTCCCTACAATGAGCAGTTCTTC.

This clonotype was detected many times. V gene TRBV19 combines with J gene TRBJ1-2; tentatively, D is TRBD1 (6 bases). The CDR3 spans 14 residues. The ends were cut back, 3 bases at V and 6 bases at J, with 14 bases in the middle. Germline lookup yields CDR1 LNHDA and CDR2 SQIVND (reference sequence). The CDR3 DNA is TGTGCCAGTAGTATTACAGGGCTTGTCGATGGCTACACCTTC. Protein sequence: CASSITGLVDGYTF.

In its sample, this clonotype was seen once. The J gene is TRBJ2-7, the V gene TRBV6-1; 7 positions agree with TRBD2. The CDR3 extends over 14 amino acids. The germline V gene has CDR1 MNHNS and CDR2 SASEGT. The ends lost 6 bases at V and 3 bases at J; junction bases unmatched: 8. The CDR3 sequence is CASSIQRGLYEQYF. In DNA, the CDR3 is TGTGCCAGCAGCATCCAGCGGGGACTCTACGAGCAGTACTTC.

This clonotype has more than one count but fewer than ten. The V call is TRBV12-3 or TRBV12-4, the J call TRBJ2-7; TRBD1 matches 7 bases. There are 14 residues in the CDR3. With 5 bases clipped from V and 4 bases from J, the junction kept 8 bases outside the gene matches. The CDR3 nucleotides are TGTGCCAGCAGTACCGACAGGGTCCGGTACGAGCAGTACTTC. This gives the protein CASSTDRVRYEQYF.

The rearrangement joins TRBV20-1 to TRBJ2-1, with a tentative D call TRBD2 (5 bases). The CDR3 loop spans 13 amino acids. V lost 5 bases and J lost 6, with 14 bases in between. Germline lookup yields CDR1 DFQATT and CDR2 SNEGSKA (reference sequence). This CDR3 reads CSADENSGNEQFF. DNA of the CDR3: TGCAGTGCTGACGAAAACAGCGGCAATGAGCAGTTCTTC.

In this sample, this clonotype turned up many times. The chain employs TRBV20-1 and TRBJ2-7; D is uncertain. The germline V gene has CDR1 DFQATT and CDR2 SNEGSKA (reference sequence). V dropped 0 bases and J dropped 1 base, with 4 bases sitting between them. The CDR3 spans 12 residues. CDR3 nucleotide sequence: TGCAGTGCTAGAGAACAGTCCTACGAGCAGTACTTC. As protein: CSAREQSYEQYF.

The rearrangement uses TRBV3-1 and TRBJ2-7; no reliable D call. Per germline, CDR1 LGHDT and CDR2 YNNKEL (reference sequence). Trimming removed 1 base at V and 2 bases at J, with 9 bases between. CDR3 length: 14 amino acids. The DNA of the CDR3 is TGTGCCAGCAGCCAAGGGCCAGCAACCTACGAGCAGTACTTC. This sequence encodes CASSQGPATYEQYF.

J is TRBJ2-7 and V is TRBV20-1, with 10 bases aligning to TRBD1. The CDR3 length is 12 residues. The V and J ends lost 5 bases and 4 bases, in that order; junction bases with no gene match: 2. CDR1 is DFQATT, CDR2 SNEGSKA, per germline (reference sequence). The CDR3: CSAGTGAYEQYF. Here the CDR3 DNA reads TGCAGTGCTGGGACAGGGGCGTACGAGCAGTACTTC.

There are many counts of this clonotype. This chain connects TRBV5-1 to TRBJ2-3; possibly TRBD1 for D (6 bases). This CDR3 spans 13 amino acids. CDR1 is SGHRS and CDR2 is YFSETQ in the germline V gene. With 6 bases removed from V and 6 bases from J, the gap between germline ends came to 14 bases. CDR3: CASNGQSGDTQYF. CDR3 coding DNA: TGCGCCAGCAACGGACAGAGTGGGGATACGCAGTATTTT.

This clonotype was counted at least ten times. This chain joins TRBV11-2 and TRBJ2-5; 9 bases fit TRBD1. Germline CDR1 SGHAT, CDR2 FQNNGV. This CDR3 comprises 16 residues. After removal of 5 bases from V and 1 base from J, the junction contained 8 bases not matched to a gene. The CDR3 coding sequence is TGTGCCAGCAGCAGGACAGGGGTTAACGGCCAAGAGACCCAGTACTTC. This gives the protein CASSRTGVNGQETQYF.

V is TRBV5-8 and J is TRBJ2-7, with a tentative D call TRBD1 (6 bases). V was trimmed by 7 bases and J by 4 bases, leaving 15 bases between them. Germline V gene lookup returns CDR1 SGHTS and CDR2 YDEGEE. This CDR3 comprises 13 residues. The CDR3 spells CASEPGHLYEQYF. In DNA, the CDR3 is TGTGCCAGCGAACCGGGACACCTATACGAGCAGTACTTC.

This clonotype showed up many times. The DNA for the CDR3 is TGTGCCAGCAGTCCTCTTGCAGGGGTCGGCTCCTACGAGCAGTACTTC. Translating it yields CASSPLAGVGSYEQYF. V and J are TRBV27 and TRBJ2-7, with D possibly being TRBD1 (6 bases). Per the germline V gene, CDR1 is MNHEY and CDR2 is SMNVEV (reference sequence). V shed 5 bases and J shed 0 bases, with 17 bases lying between them. CDR3 size: 16 residues.

This chain uses TRBV9 with TRBJ2-3; D remains unclear. Trimming cost V 0 bases and J 0 bases, with 11 bases left between them. CDR3 length: 16 amino acids. The germline V gene has CDR1 SGDLS and CDR2 YYNGEE. DNA of the CDR3: TGTGCCAGCAGCGTAGGGTGGCCAGCCAGCACAGATACGCAGTATTTT. Amino acids: CASSVGWPASTDTQYF.

This clonotype showed up many times. The chain combines TRBV6-5 with TRBJ2-6; no reliable D call. V lost 4 bases, J lost 12 bases, and 16 bases lay in between. The CDR3 is 14 residues long. Germline CDR1 reads MNHEY; CDR2 reads SVGAGI. CDR3 region: CASSSNQRGGVLTF. The CDR3 bases are TGTGCCAGCAGTTCCAATCAGCGAGGTGGCGTCCTGACTTTC.

The chain couples TRBV20-1 to TRBJ2-1; weak D call: TRBD1 (6 bases). This CDR3 contains 14 residues. Germline V gene sequence: CDR1 DFQATT, CDR2 SNEGSKA (reference sequence). V lost 5 bases, J lost 2 bases, and 13 bases lay in between. The CDR3 nucleotides are TGCAGTGCTCTTAGGGGGACCCCCTACAATGAGCAGTTCTTC. Translated: CSALRGTPYNEQFF.

The table lists this clonotype with many counts. This chain uses TRBV20-1 with TRBJ2-1; D gene unclear. Germline lookup yields CDR1 DFQATT and CDR2 SNEGSKA (reference sequence). The length of the CDR3 is 12 residues. Trimming removed 5 bases from V and 4 bases from J, with 9 bases in between. CDR3: CSASQSYNEQFF. DNA of the CDR3: TGCAGTGCTTCCCAGAGTTACAATGAGCAGTTCTTC.

This clonotype occurred many times. V gene TRBV6-2 or TRBV6-3 combines with J gene TRBJ2-1; 9 bases agree with TRBD1. The germline V gene has CDR1 MNHEY and CDR2 SVGEGT. The J segment lost 16 bases and the V segment lost 7 bases, leaving 11 bases of the junction unmatched. This CDR3 comprises 12 residues. CDR3: CASKEGDRVPFF. Here the CDR3 DNA reads TGTGCCAGCAAAGAGGGGGACAGGGTTCCCTTCTTC.

This clonotype has just a few counts. The chain recombines TRBV7-9 with TRBJ2-7; the match to TRBD1 covers 8 bases. CDR3 size: 14 residues. The germline gives CDR1 SEHNR, CDR2 FQNEAQ (reference sequence). V lost 4 bases to trimming and J lost 7 bases; unmatched junction nucleotides: 9. CDR3 sequence reads: CASSSDRGSGEQYF. CDR3 sequence (DNA): TGTGCCAGCAGCTCAGACAGGGGATCGGGGGAGCAGTACTTC.

This clonotype was detected only a few times. The rearrangement joins TRBV5-4 to TRBJ2-3; D gene uncertain. Trimming removed 0 bases from V and 1 base from J, with 9 bases in between. The germline CDR1 and CDR2 sequences are SGHNT and YYREEE (reference sequence). The CDR3 is 15 amino acids. CDR3 residues: CASSLDGWRTDTQYF. The CDR3 region has the DNA TGTGCCAGCAGCTTGGACGGTTGGCGCACAGATACGCAGTATTTT.

This clonotype occurred a few times. The chain joins TRBV7-2 to TRBJ2-3, with 10 bases lining up with TRBD2. This CDR3 is 17 amino acids long. Trimming at V came to 5 bases and at J to 5 bases, leaving 13 bases not matched to a gene. Germline-derived CDR1 and CDR2 are SGHTA and FQGNSA. The DNA of the CDR3 is TGTGCCAGCAGCCGAAGACTAGCGGGCGGAAGGGGAGATACGCAGTATTTT. As protein: CASSRRLAGGRGDTQYF.

This clonotype came up a few times. The CDR3 protein is CSAGTSGRDTQYF. CDR3 DNA sequence: TGCAGTGCGGGGACTAGCGGGAGGGATACGCAGTATTTT. J is TRBJ2-3 and V is TRBV20-1; TRBD2 matches 15 bases. V lost 6 bases, J lost 6 bases, and 1 base stayed unmatched. The CDR3 runs 13 residues. Per the germline V gene, CDR1 is DFQATT and CDR2 is SNEGSKA (reference sequence).

The chain uses TRBV7-9 and TRBJ2-3; D unclear. Germline values: CDR1 SEHNR, CDR2 FQNEAQ (reference sequence). V was clipped by 7 bases and J by 6 bases, with 5 bases between them. The CDR3 has 10 amino acids. The CDR3 region is CASMADTQYF. The CDR3 nucleotides read TGTGCCAGCATGGCTGATACGCAGTATTTT. Full variable domain (outside the CDR3, taken from reference TRBV7-9 and TRBJ2-3): DTGVSQNPRHKITKRGQNVTFRCDPISEHNRLYWYRQTLGQGPEFLTYFQNEAQLEKSRLLSDRFSAERPKGSFSTLEIQRTEQGDSAMYLCASMADTQYFGPGTRLTVL.

This clonotype has ten or more counts. J is TRBJ2-5 and V is TRBV5-1, with TRBD2 matching over 13 bases. V dropped 4 bases and J dropped 7; count of bases not matched to a gene: 7. This CDR3 spans 15 amino acids. Germline V CDR1 and CDR2: SGHRS, YFSETQ. This CDR3 reads CASSIGLAGVGTQYF. The DNA for the CDR3 is TGCGCCAGCAGCATTGGACTAGCGGGAGTTGGGACCCAGTACTTC.

At least ten counts were recorded for this clonotype. The V gene is TRBV7-3, the J gene TRBJ2-2, with D tentatively TRBD1 or TRBD2 (5 bases each). The CDR3 contains 16 residues. CDR1 and CDR2 (germline): SGHTA, FQGTGA. V was trimmed by 4 bases and J by 4 bases, leaving 16 bases between them. The CDR3 DNA reads as TGTGCCAGCAGCTCCGGGGCCTACTCGCCCACCGGGGAGCTGTTTTTT. Translation: CASSSGAYSPTGELFF. Complete variable domain (other parts from reference TRBV7-3 and TRBJ2-2): GAGVSQTPSNKVTEKGKYVELRCDPISGHTALYWYRQSLGQGPEFLIYFQGTGAADDSGLPNDRFFAVRPEGSVSTLKIQRTERGDSAVYLCASSSGAYSPTGELFFGEGSRLTVL.

A few counts support this clonotype. The chain combines TRBV7-2 with TRBJ1-2; D uncertain. Trimming cost V 1 base and J 6 bases, with 15 bases left between them. CDR1 is SGHTA and CDR2 is FQGNSA in the germline V gene. The CDR3 contains 15 residues. The CDR3 nucleotides read TGTGCCAGCAGCTTAGAAGCATTTAGGGTTGATGGCTACACCTTC. It encodes CASSLEAFRVDGYTF.

In its sample, this clonotype was seen many times. This chain connects TRBV27 to TRBJ2-1; D is unresolved. V was trimmed by 5 bases and J by 5 bases, leaving 7 bases between them. The CDR3 is 12 residues long. Germline CDR1 reads MNHEY; CDR2 reads SMNVEV (reference sequence). CDR3 amino acids: CASSIRDNEQFF. DNA of the CDR3: TGTGCCAGCAGTATAAGGGACAATGAGCAGTTCTTC.

The genes are TRBV12-3 or TRBV12-4 and TRBJ1-4; D remains ambiguous. V gave up 5 bases and J gave up 8 bases, with 9 bases separating them. The CDR3 consists of 12 residues. The chain's CDR3 is CASSLRREKLFF. In nucleotides, the CDR3 is TGTGCCAGCAGTCTCCGACGAGAAAAACTGTTTTTT.

This clonotype appeared many times. The chain has TRBV20-1 and TRBJ2-5, with D possibly TRBD2 on 5 matching bases. This CDR3 has 13 residues. Germline CDR1 is DFQATT and CDR2 is SNEGSKA (reference sequence). V lost 6 bases and J lost 5, with 16 bases in between. CDR3 bases: TGCAGTGCAAACCCCGGGAAAGGGGAGACCCAGTACTTC. Its translation is CSANPGKGETQYF.

This clonotype was counted at least ten times. The rearrangement uses TRBV20-1 and TRBJ2-7; D call uncertain. Germline-derived CDR1 and CDR2 are DFQATT and SNEGSKA (reference sequence). The CDR3 extends over 11 amino acids. Trimming removed 7 bases at V and 4 bases at J, with 11 bases between. CDR3 sequence (DNA): TGCAGTGGGGTAAGGCATTACGAGCAGTACTTC. Its protein is CSGVRHYEQYF.

This clonotype was counted ten times or more. The rearrangement joins TRBV9 to TRBJ2-3, with 8 bases matching TRBD2. CDR1 is SGDLS, CDR2 YYNGEE, per germline. There are 15 residues in the CDR3. Unmatched junction bases numbered 4, after V lost 0 bases and J lost 4 bases. CDR3 sequence reads: CASSVAGGEADTQYF. In DNA, the CDR3 is TGTGCCAGCAGCGTAGCGGGAGGGGAGGCAGATACGCAGTATTTT.

A few counts support this clonotype. The J gene is TRBJ2-7, the V gene TRBV5-5; D unresolved. Germline V gives CDR1 SGHKS, CDR2 YYEKEE (reference sequence). The CDR3 is 12 residues long. Trimming took 5 bases from V and 2 from J, leaving 8 bases between them. The CDR3 DNA reads TGTGCCAGCAGGGAAGGTCCCTACGAGCAGTACTTC. This gives the protein CASREGPYEQYF.